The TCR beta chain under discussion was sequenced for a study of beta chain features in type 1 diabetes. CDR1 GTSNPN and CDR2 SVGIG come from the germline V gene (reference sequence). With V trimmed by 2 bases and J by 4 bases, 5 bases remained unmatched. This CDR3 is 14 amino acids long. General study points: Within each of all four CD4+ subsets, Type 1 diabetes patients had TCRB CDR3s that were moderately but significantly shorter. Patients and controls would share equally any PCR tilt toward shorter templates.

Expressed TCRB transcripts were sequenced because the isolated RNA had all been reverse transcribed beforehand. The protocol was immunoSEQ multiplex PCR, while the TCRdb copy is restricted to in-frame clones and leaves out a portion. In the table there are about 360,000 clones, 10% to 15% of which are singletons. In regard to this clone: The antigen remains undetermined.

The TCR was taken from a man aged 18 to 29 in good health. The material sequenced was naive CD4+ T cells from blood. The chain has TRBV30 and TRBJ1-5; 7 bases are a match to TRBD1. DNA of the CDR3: TGTGCCTGGAGTAGGTCACAGGGGAATCAGCCCCAGCATTTT. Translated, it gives CAWSRSQGNQPQHF.